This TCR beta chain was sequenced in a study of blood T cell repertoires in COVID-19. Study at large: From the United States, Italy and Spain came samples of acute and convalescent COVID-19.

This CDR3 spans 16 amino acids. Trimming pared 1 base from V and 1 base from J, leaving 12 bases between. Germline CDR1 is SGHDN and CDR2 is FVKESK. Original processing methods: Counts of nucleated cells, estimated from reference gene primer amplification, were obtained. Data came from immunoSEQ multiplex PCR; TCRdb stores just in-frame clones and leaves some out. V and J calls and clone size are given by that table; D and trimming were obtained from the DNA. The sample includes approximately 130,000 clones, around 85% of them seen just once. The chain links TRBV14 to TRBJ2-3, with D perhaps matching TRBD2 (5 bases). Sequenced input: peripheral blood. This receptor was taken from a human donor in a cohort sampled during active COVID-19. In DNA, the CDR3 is TGTGCCAGCAGCCAAGTGTGGGGAGAAGGCACAGATACGCAGTATTTT. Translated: CASSQVWGEGTDTQYF.